This T cell receptor (beta chain) was documented in a study of cytomegalovirus exposure and HLA in healthy donors. Looking at the study overall: According to later analysis, the same platform produced the approximately 130 validation and about 630 first-cohort repertoires. Findings of the study overall: In vitro work confirmed that a few CMV-associated chains recognize CMV antigens. The authors listed some 150 TCR beta chains as cytomegalovirus-associated.

Produced via immunoSEQ multiplex PCR; TCRdb's table is partial and in-frame only. The profile shows around 200,000 clones, roughly 77% of them singletons. The CDR3 loop spans 14 amino acids. In germline, CDR1 is SEHNR, CDR2 FQNEAQ (reference sequence). Germline trimming cut 5 bases from V and 5 bases from J; bases unmatched to any gene: 9. On this clone itself: The target antigen is unknown.

This receptor was obtained from a woman aged 25-40 years in good health and CMV-seronegative. This chain uses TRBV7-9 with TRBJ2-7; 7 bases fit TRBD1. Sequencing was done on a sample of PBMCs. The CDR3 reads CASSHLDRANEQYF. The CDR3 DNA is TGTGCCAGCAGCCACCTCGACAGGGCCAACGAGCAGTACTTC. The full variable domain, rest sourced from reference TRBV7-9 and TRBJ2-7, is DTGVSQNPRHKITKRGQNVTFRCDPISEHNRLYWYRQTLGQGPEFLTYFQNEAQLEKSRLLSDRFSAERPKGSFSTLEIQRTEQGDSAMYLCASSHLDRANEQYFGPGTRLTVT.